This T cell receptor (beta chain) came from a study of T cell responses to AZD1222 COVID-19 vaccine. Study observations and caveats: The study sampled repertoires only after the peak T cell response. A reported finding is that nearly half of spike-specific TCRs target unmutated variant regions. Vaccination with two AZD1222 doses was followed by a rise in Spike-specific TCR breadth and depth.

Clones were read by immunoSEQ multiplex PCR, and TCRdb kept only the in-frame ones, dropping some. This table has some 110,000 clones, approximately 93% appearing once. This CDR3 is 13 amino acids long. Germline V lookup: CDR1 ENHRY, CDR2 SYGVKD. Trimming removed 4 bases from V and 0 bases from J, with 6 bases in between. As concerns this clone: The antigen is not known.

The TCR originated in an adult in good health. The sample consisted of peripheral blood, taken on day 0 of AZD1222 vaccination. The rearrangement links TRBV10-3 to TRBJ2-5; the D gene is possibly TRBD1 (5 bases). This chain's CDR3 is CAISGQNQETQYF. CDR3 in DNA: TGTGCCATCAGTGGACAGAACCAAGAGACCCAGTACTTC.